The sequence of this TCR beta chain was determined in a study of control samples from healthy donors and cancer patients (dated by TCRdb to the early 2020s). Deletion took 3 bases off V and 0 bases off J, with a span of 8 bases between the germline ends. CDR1 SGHTA and CDR2 FQGNSA were looked up in the germline V gene. The CDR3 runs 15 residues from the cysteine to the phenylalanine. Only CDR3 DNA remains: 45 bases, in frame from the first base. The library relied on the immunoSEQ multiplex PCR assay. As stored in TCRdb, this immuneACCESS dataset retains in-frame rearrangements with V and J assigned. A fraction of the clones does not appear; measured against another copy, unresolved V genes explain less than half of the discrepancy, and the remainder lacks a known reason. The sample table contains about 110,000 clones; only one count was recorded for over 75% of them. The ten largest clones capture about 3.9% of the sample.

Notes on this clone: Its recognized antigen is unknown. No much larger clone is present one base from it, and per-base qualities are unavailable.

This TCR came from a woman aged 55-70 years with lung cancer. The chain joins TRBV7-2 to TRBJ2-2, with the D gene not confidently named. The sequenced sample was PBMCs. The DNA sequence is TGTGCCAGCAGCTTTTCCAGATCGAACACCGGGGAGCTGTTTTTT. Translated, this gives CASSFSRSNTGELFF.